A single TCR beta chain is shown here with its context. Its antigen remains unidentified. Per the germline V gene, CDR1 is SQVTM and CDR2 is ANQGSEA. This CDR3 is built from 14 residues. The V end was cut by 1 base, the J end by 4 bases, with 13 bases between. Each donor was nominally healthy when sampled (though unrecorded immune exposures were likely). The sample originates from a study of cytomegalovirus exposure and HLA in healthy donors. General study points: Some public TCRs appeared in many individuals, while most sequences were rare.

Vbeta (60) and Jbeta (13) primers were used in the PCR. Generated by immunoSEQ multiplex PCR, the TCRdb table keeps only in-frame clones and is missing some. The table shows 200,000 to 300,000 clones, with 82% occurring only once. This clonotype originated in a woman between 40 and 55 years old in good health and CMV-seropositive. V usage is TRBV29-1 and J usage is TRBJ1-1; no clear D. Sequencing input: PBMCs. The CDR3 nucleotides are TGCAGCGTTGAAGCAGTAGCCGTGGGCACTGAAGCTTTCTTT. Its protein is CSVEAVAVGTEAFF.